This entry lists 6 T cell receptor beta chains sequenced from one sample in a study of cytomegalovirus exposure and HLA in healthy donors. The PCR had 60 Vbeta and 13 Jbeta primers. Sequencing was performed with immunoSEQ multiplex PCR; in TCRdb, only in-frame clones are kept and a portion is missing. The table has some 110,000 clones, over 70% seen once. Source material: PBMCs. Source of these receptors: a female donor in good health and CMV-seronegative.

This clone has at least ten counts. The chain has TRBV11-3 and TRBJ2-7, with 10 nucleotides matching TRBD2. Germline V gives CDR1 SGHNT, CDR2 YENEEA. The CDR3 sequence is 15 residues long. V lost 4 bases and J lost 6; bases outside the gene matches: 9. CDR3 sequence (DNA): TGTGCCAGCAGCTGGAAGCGGGAGGGCCCTCTCGAGCAGTACTTC. It specifies CASSWKREGPLEQYF.

The chain couples TRBV6-6 to TRBJ2-3; D gene ambiguous. Trimming cost V 6 bases and J 0 bases, with 7 bases left between them. The length of the CDR3 is 13 residues. Looked up from germline, CDR1 is MNHNY and CDR2 is SVGAGI (reference sequence). CDR3 sequence reads: CASRPSSTDTQYF. The CDR3 DNA is TGTGCCAGCAGGCCGAGTAGCACAGATACGCAGTATTTT.

The chain employs TRBV2 and TRBJ2-5, with a tentative D call TRBD2 (5 bases). Between the trimmed V and J ends, which lost 4 bases and 5 bases, there was a span of 11 bases. Germline values: CDR1 SNHLY, CDR2 FYNNEI. The CDR3 is 13 amino acids. CDR3 region: CASSGLAGETQYF. The CDR3 bases are TGTGCCAGCAGTGGGCTAGCTGGGGAGACCCAGTACTTC.

This clone appeared a single time. The chain employs TRBV30 and TRBJ1-1; maybe TRBD1 (5 bases). The ends were cut back, 1 base at V and 7 bases at J, with 7 bases in the middle. The germline V gene has CDR1 GTSNPN and CDR2 SVGIG (reference sequence). This CDR3 has 11 amino acids. CDR3 sequence (DNA): TGTGCCTGGAGTGAAGGGGTTGAAGCTTTCTTT. This sequence encodes CAWSEGVEAFF.

This clone showed up just once. The chain has TRBV6-5 and TRBJ1-3; no firm D call. Matching the DNA end better, TRBJ2-2 makes the J call doubtful. The V gene's germline CDR1 is MNHEY and CDR2 SVGAGI. This CDR3 comprises 12 residues. DNA of the CDR3: TGTGCCAGCAGTTATTCGACCGGGGAGCTGTTTTTT. This encodes CASSYSTGELFF.

This rearrangement joins TRBV7-9 to TRBJ2-3; TRBD1 agrees at 8 bases. Germline V gene data show CDR1 as SEHNR and CDR2 as FQNEAQ (reference sequence). V was clipped by 5 bases and J by 7 bases; unmatched bases: 5. CDR3 length: 13 residues. For the CDR3, the DNA is TGTGCCAGCAGCCCGACAGGGGTCAATACGCAGTATTTT. Amino acids: CASSPTGVNTQYF.